The 17 T cell receptor beta chains below were found in one sample sequenced in a study of T cells expressing NK-cell markers. TCRdb reprocessed the 5' RACE reads and reports one entry per CDR3 protein, with no DNA. The repertoire table contains about 260,000 distinct CDR3 sequences. The sequenced sample consisted of blood T cells: a sorted CD56 or NKG2C T cell subset, CD4+ or CD8+ T cells, or bulk PBMC T cells (not recorded which). Receptors originate from a woman aged 18 to 75 in good health.

V is TRBV7-2 and J is TRBJ1-5. Looked up from germline, CDR1 is SGHTA and CDR2 is FQGNSA. This CDR3 contains 12 residues. The CDR3 loop reads CASSQIAQPQHF.

The V and J genes are TRBV7-2 and TRBJ2-7; TCRdb's D call of TRBD1 is untestable without DNA. This CDR3 contains 15 residues. The germline V gene encodes CDR1 SGHTA and CDR2 FQGNSA. CDR3 residues: CASSSTGVINYEQYF.

The chain employs TRBV20-1 and TRBJ2-1; TCRdb's D call of TRBD2 is untestable without DNA. Germline V gives CDR1 DFQATT, CDR2 SNEGSKA (reference sequence). This CDR3 is built from 13 residues. The CDR3 reads CSARTSGGMRQFF.

The chain recombines TRBV19 with TRBJ2-1; TCRdb indicates TRBD2, and absent DNA this call remains unverified. The CDR3 has 18 residues. The germline CDR1 and CDR2 sequences are LNHDA and SQIVND (reference sequence). The CDR3 loop reads CASSPRQAAGGPHNEQFF. Combining the CDR3 with reference TRBV19 and TRBJ2-1 gives the whole variable domain DGGITQSPKYLFRKEGQNVTLSCEQNLNHDAMYWYRQDPGQGLRLIYYSQIVNDFQKGDIAEGYSVSREKKESFPLTVTSAQKNPTAFYLCASSPRQAAGGPHNEQFFGPGTRLTVL.

The rearrangement joins TRBV20-1 to TRBJ2-3; TCRdb reports TRBD1, a call that lacks DNA to check it against. Germline V gene data show CDR1 as DFQATT and CDR2 as SNEGSKA (reference sequence). This CDR3 contains 15 residues. CDR3 loop: CSAEPPGPGTDTQYF.

The gene calls are TRBV12-3 or TRBV12-4 and TRBJ1-4; without DNA, the TCRdb call of TRBD1 cannot be checked. This CDR3 has 13 residues. CDR3 loop: CASSSDRNEKLFF.

The chain couples TRBV6-2 or TRBV6-3 to TRBJ1-4; TCRdb reports TRBD1, a call that lacks DNA to check it against. The CDR3 totals 13 residues. Germline lookup yields CDR1 MNHEY and CDR2 SVGEGT. The CDR3 protein is CATRSGTSEKLFF.

The chain couples TRBV20-1 to TRBJ1-2. Germline V gives CDR1 DFQATT, CDR2 SNEGSKA (reference sequence). This CDR3 contains 15 residues. The CDR3 is CSARGPGRQVNGYTF.

The chain links TRBV20-1 to TRBJ2-1; TCRdb outputs TRBD1, but without DNA this stays unchecked. The CDR3 has 12 amino acids. CDR1 is DFQATT, CDR2 SNEGSKA, per germline (reference sequence). The CDR3 spells CSAPRWGNEQFF.

The chain recombines TRBV7-3 with TRBJ2-5. This CDR3 comprises 13 residues. Per the germline V gene, CDR1 is SGHTA and CDR2 is FQGTGA. The CDR3 sequence: CASSLTDQETQYF.

V usage is TRBV7-2 and J usage is TRBJ2-2. The CDR3 totals 12 residues. Germline-derived CDR1 and CDR2 are SGHTA and FQGNSA. CDR3 protein: CASSLGVGELFF.

The J gene is TRBJ2-5, the V gene TRBV24-1. This CDR3 is 12 amino acids long. CDR1 is KGHDR, CDR2 SFDVKD, per germline. The CDR3 loop is CATSDLGETQYF.

The chain joins TRBV27 to TRBJ2-5; no DNA is available, so the TRBD2 call from TCRdb remains unchecked. CDR3 length: 14 residues. CDR1 is MNHEY, CDR2 SMNVEV, per germline (reference sequence). CDR3 sequence: CASSRTSGIGTQYF.

The rearrangement links TRBV5-1 to TRBJ2-2. Germline CDR1 is SGHRS and CDR2 is YFSETQ. The CDR3 length is 15 residues. The CDR3 region is CASSLSVSNTGELFF.

This CDR3 is CASRLETDSPLHF. The genes are TRBV5-1 and TRBJ1-6. The CDR3 is 13 residues long. Germline-derived CDR1 and CDR2 are SGHRS and YFSETQ.

The J gene is TRBJ2-7, the V gene TRBV19; TCRdb calls TRBD1, which cannot be checked without DNA. The CDR3 runs 15 residues. Germline values: CDR1 LNHDA, CDR2 SQIVND (reference sequence). This chain's CDR3 is CASSPGTRSLYEQYF.

The V gene is TRBV24-1, the J gene TRBJ2-1. Germline V gives CDR1 KGHDR, CDR2 SFDVKD. The CDR3 is 14 residues long. CDR3 region: CATSASWLTNEQFF.